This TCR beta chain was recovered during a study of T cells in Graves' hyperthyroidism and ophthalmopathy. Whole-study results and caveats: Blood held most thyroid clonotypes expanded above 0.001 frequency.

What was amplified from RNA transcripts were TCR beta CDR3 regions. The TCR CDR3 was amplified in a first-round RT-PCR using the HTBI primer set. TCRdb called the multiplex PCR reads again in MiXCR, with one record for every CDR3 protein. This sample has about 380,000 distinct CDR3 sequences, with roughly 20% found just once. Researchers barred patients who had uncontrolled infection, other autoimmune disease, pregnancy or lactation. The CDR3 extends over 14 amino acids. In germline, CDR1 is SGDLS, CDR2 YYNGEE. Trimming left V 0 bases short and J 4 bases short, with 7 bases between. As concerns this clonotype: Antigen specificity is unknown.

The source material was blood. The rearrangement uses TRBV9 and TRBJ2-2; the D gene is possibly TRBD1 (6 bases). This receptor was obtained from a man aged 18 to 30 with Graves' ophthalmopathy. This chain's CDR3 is CASSVGGGTGELFF. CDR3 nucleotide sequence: TGTGCCAGCAGCGTAGGAGGGGGCACCGGGGAGCTGTTTTTT.